The text below deals with one TCR beta chain. V was pared by 0 bases and J by 4 bases, with 4 bases between. Germline loops: CDR1 SGHRS, CDR2 YFSETQ. This CDR3 is built from 13 residues. Time point specified: pretreatment peripheral blood. This entry comes from a study of PD-L1 blockade in urothelial cancer. The table came from immunoSEQ multiplex PCR; TCRdb's copy has only in-frame clones and leaves some out. The sample yields approximately 51,000 clones, roughly 84% seen once. The V call is TRBV5-1, the J call TRBJ2-2; no definite D call. Here the sequenced sample was PBMCs, taken around atezolizumab (anti-PD-L1) treatment. The receptor's source is a man aged 55 to 69 with urothelial cancer. CDR3 nucleotide sequence: TGCGCCAGCAGCTTGGACGGCACCGGGGAGCTGTTTTTT. Protein: CASSLDGTGELFF.